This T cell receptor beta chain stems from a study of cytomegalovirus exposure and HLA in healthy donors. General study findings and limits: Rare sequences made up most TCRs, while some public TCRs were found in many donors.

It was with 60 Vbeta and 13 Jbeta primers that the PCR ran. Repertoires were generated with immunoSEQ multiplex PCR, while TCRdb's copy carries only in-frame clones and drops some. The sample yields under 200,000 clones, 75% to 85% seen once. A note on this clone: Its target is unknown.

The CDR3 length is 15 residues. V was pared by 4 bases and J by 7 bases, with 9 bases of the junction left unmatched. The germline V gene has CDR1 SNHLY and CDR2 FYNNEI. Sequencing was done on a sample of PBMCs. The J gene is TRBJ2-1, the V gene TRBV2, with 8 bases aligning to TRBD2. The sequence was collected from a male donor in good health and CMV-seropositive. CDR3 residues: CASSGTSLGGNEQFF. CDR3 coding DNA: TGTGCCAGCAGTGGGACTAGCCTCGGGGGGAATGAGCAGTTCTTC.